A single sample is the source of the 29 T cell receptor beta chains below, sequenced in a study of regulatory T cells in long-lasting Graves disease. The time point was: persistent/refractory GD, antithyroid drugs over 5 years with positive TRAb. The authors made the TCR library using RNA they extracted from PBMCs. Relying on iRepertoire HTBI primers and Arm-PCR of CDR3 regions, the team built TCR beta libraries. TCRdb re-called the multiplex PCR reads with MiXCR, one entry per CDR3 protein. The sample lists around 400,000 distinct CDR3 sequences, around 23% occurring once. Sequencing was performed on peripheral blood mononuclear cells (PBMCs), taken when the disease was refractory, from a patient treated with antithyroid drugs. The source of these receptors is a female donor with Graves disease.

This clonotype has a count of ten or more. V gene TRBV11-2 combines with J gene TRBJ1-4; the match to TRBD1 covers 7 bases. V was clipped by 6 bases and J by 5 bases; unmatched bases: 6. The CDR3 runs 14 residues. The germline gives CDR1 SGHAT, CDR2 FQNNGV. The CDR3 loop reads CASSTQGENEKLFF. CDR3 nucleotides: TGTGCCAGCAGTACCCAGGGGGAGAATGAAAAACTGTTTTTT.

The V gene is TRBV24-1, the J gene TRBJ2-2; possibly TRBD1 for D (6 bases). This CDR3 comprises 15 residues. V was pared by 0 bases and J by 4 bases, with 8 bases between. Germline-derived CDR1 and CDR2 are KGHDR and SFDVKD. Here the CDR3 DNA reads TGTGCCACCAGTGATTTGGGGACACCCACCGGGGAGCTGTTTTTT. Protein product: CATSDLGTPTGELFF.

This clonotype was seen a few times. The chain links TRBV6-2 or TRBV6-3 to TRBJ1-5; a possible D gene is TRBD1 (5 bases). The CDR3 runs to 13 residues. Germline V lookup: CDR1 MNHEY, CDR2 SVGEGT. The germline V and J ends were trimmed by 4 bases and 6 bases, with 10 bases remaining between them. CDR3 amino acids: CASSSQVPQPQHF. The CDR3 nucleotides are TGTGCCAGCAGTTCACAGGTCCCTCAGCCCCAGCATTTT.

There are a few counts of this clonotype. The V and J genes are TRBV27 and TRBJ1-2; D ambiguous. Germline V gene sequence: CDR1 MNHEY, CDR2 SMNVEV (reference sequence). Trimming left V 0 bases short and J 2 bases short, with 10 bases between. This CDR3 has 15 amino acids. CDR3 coding DNA: TGTGCCAGCAGTTTATCAGGGATACTCAACTATGGCTACACCTTC. Translating gives CASSLSGILNYGYTF.

This clonotype appeared a few times. This rearrangement joins TRBV7-2 to TRBJ2-1, with D perhaps TRBD1 or TRBD2 (5 bases each). Germline CDR1 and CDR2: SGHTA and FQGNSA. This CDR3 contains 16 residues. V dropped 5 bases and J dropped 0 bases, with 14 bases sitting between them. The CDR3 spells CASSTTAESSYNEQFF. CDR3 DNA: TGTGCCAGCAGCACGACAGCGGAGAGCTCCTACAATGAGCAGTTCTTC. Full variable domain (outside the CDR3, taken from reference TRBV7-2 and TRBJ2-1): GAGVSQSPSNKVTEKGKDVELRCDPISGHTALYWYRQSLGQGLEFLIYFQGNSAPDKSGLPSDRFSAERTGGSVSTLTIQRTQQEDSAVYLCASSTTAESSYNEQFFGPGTRLTVL.

This chain joins TRBV20-1 and TRBJ2-7; D is undetermined. The CDR3 covers 15 residues. The V gene lost 2 bases and the J gene lost 3 bases, with 17 bases spanning the gap. CDR1 is DFQATT and CDR2 is SNEGSKA in the germline V gene (reference sequence). CDR3 amino acids: CSARSQRIGHYEQYF. In DNA form, the CDR3 reads TGCAGTGCTAGAAGTCAACGGATAGGGCACTACGAGCAGTACTTC.

This clonotype was found a few times. The rearrangement joins TRBV18 to TRBJ2-7, with D tentatively TRBD1 (6 bases). The CDR3 is 13 amino acids. Trimming cost V 6 bases and J 7 bases, with 16 bases left between them. Germline assignment: CDR1 KGHSH and CDR2 LQKENI. The DNA for the CDR3 is TGTGCCAGCTCGCCCCGGACAGTCTATGAGCAGTACTTC. It codes for CASSPRTVYEQYF.

The chain is built from TRBV19 and TRBJ2-7; D might be TRBD2 (6 bases). CDR3 length: 15 residues. The germline gives CDR1 LNHDA, CDR2 SQIVND (reference sequence). Between the trimmed V and J ends, which lost 4 bases and 4 bases, there was a span of 17 bases. CDR3 bases: TGTGCCAGTAGTACCGACGGAGCCGCGGGGTACGAGCAGTACTTC. It encodes CASSTDGAAGYEQYF.

About this clonotype: A read error may explain this, as a much larger clone is one base away. The chain is built from TRBV28 and TRBJ2-7; possibly TRBD1 for D (7 bases). Germline loops: CDR1 MDHEN, CDR2 SYDVKM. CDR3 length: 14 amino acids. The DNA for the CDR3 is TGTGCCAGCAGCGGGGGACAGATTACCTACGAGCGGTACTTC. Residues: CASSGGQITYERYF.

On this clonotype: Just one base apart from a much larger clone, this may be a read error. This chain joins TRBV10-3 and TRBJ1-5; 8 nucleotides align to TRBD1. There are 14 residues in the CDR3. Germline V gene sequence: CDR1 ENHRY, CDR2 SYGVKD. The CDR3 here is CTASTGDSNQPQHF. DNA for the CDR3: TGTACCGCCTCGACAGGGGATAGCAATCAGCCCCAGCATTTT.

The chain couples TRBV15 to TRBJ1-3, with no clear D. The CDR3 spans 16 residues. Germline CDR1 reads LNHNV; CDR2 reads YYDKDF (reference sequence). The V and J ends lost 0 bases and 0 bases respectively, with 9 bases between them. CDR3 DNA sequence: TGTGCCACCAGCAGAGACTCTGGGAGCTCTGGAAACACCATATATTTT. Its protein product is CATSRDSGSSGNTIYF.

CDR3 bases: TGCGCCAGCAGCTTAGGCCCTCCGGGGGCGGGAGTGGAAGAGACCCAGTACTTC. Residues: CASSLGPPGAGVEETQYF. V is TRBV5-1 and J is TRBJ2-5; possibly TRBD2 for D (7 bases). Germline V gives CDR1 SGHRS, CDR2 YFSETQ. Deletions cut 2 bases from V and 3 bases from J, with 23 bases between. The CDR3 is 18 amino acids.

This clonotype appeared a few times. This chain joins TRBV3-1 and TRBJ2-7; TRBD2 is a possible D gene (5 bases). Germline V lookup: CDR1 LGHDT, CDR2 YNNKEL (reference sequence). Trimming left V 0 bases short and J 0 bases short, with 9 bases between. CDR3 length: 15 amino acids. CDR3 sequence (DNA): TGTGCCAGCAGCCAAGATCCGGGGAGCTCCTACGAGCAGTACTTC. Its translation is CASSQDPGSSYEQYF.

This clonotype was observed many times. The chain joins TRBV27 to TRBJ1-4; 8 bases agree with TRBD1. The CDR3 totals 13 residues. V gave up 8 bases and J gave up 7 bases; unmatched junction bases: 6. Germline values: CDR1 MNHEY, CDR2 SMNVEV (reference sequence). The DNA for the CDR3 is TGTGCCAGCCCCGGGACAGGAGGTGAAAAACTGTTTTTT. Protein: CASPGTGGEKLFF.

The chain combines TRBV6-2 or TRBV6-3 with TRBJ2-3, with D perhaps matching TRBD2 (7 bases). V was shortened by 7 bases and J by 8 bases, with 22 bases between the two germline ends. The V gene's germline CDR1 is MNHEY and CDR2 SVGEGT. This CDR3 has 15 amino acids. CDR3 protein: CASTTEGGRVTTQYF. In DNA form, the CDR3 reads TGTGCCAGCACCACCGAGGGGGGGCGAGTCACTACGCAGTATTTT.

This clonotype was detected ten times or more. The V gene is TRBV15, the J gene TRBJ1-2; the D gene is possibly TRBD1 (5 bases). Trimming removed 0 bases from V and 7 bases from J, with 12 bases in between. The germline CDR1 and CDR2 sequences are LNHNV and YYDKDF (reference sequence). The CDR3 totals 14 residues. CDR3 nucleotides: TGTGCCACCAGCAGAGATGCGGGGCTCTTTGGCTACACCTTC. Its protein is CATSRDAGLFGYTF.

This clonotype was recorded a few times. The CDR3 nucleotides are TGTGCCAGCAGCCCGACTGGCGAGGTCGGGGAGCTGTTTTTT. Translation gives CASSPTGEVGELFF. V and J are TRBV9 and TRBJ2-2; no reliable D call. Trimming took off 4 bases at V and 7 bases at J, with 14 bases between the two ends. The CDR3 is 14 residues long. Germline V gene lookup returns CDR1 SGDLS and CDR2 YYNGEE.

This clonotype was detected only a few times. This sequence joins TRBV6-1 and TRBJ2-3; 10 nucleotides agree with TRBD1. The trim removed 5 bases at V and 2 bases at J, leaving 10 bases unmatched. CDR1 is MNHNS, CDR2 SASEGT, per germline. This CDR3 spans 17 amino acids. For the CDR3, the DNA is TGTGCCAGCAGTCAGTCGGACAGGGGGTACCCCACAGATACGCAGTATTTT. Protein sequence: CASSQSDRGYPTDTQYF.

This clonotype has only one observation. V gene TRBV19 combines with J gene TRBJ2-5; weak D call: TRBD2 (5 bases). The CDR3 runs to 13 residues. V was clipped by 3 bases and J by 7 bases, with 12 bases between them. The germline V gene has CDR1 LNHDA and CDR2 SQIVND (reference sequence). CDR3 in DNA: TGTGCCAGTAGTATTAACAGCGCGGGGACCCAGTACTTC. Translation: CASSINSAGTQYF.

This clonotype has a handful of counts. The chain joins TRBV7-9 to TRBJ1-2; D not resolved. The V end lost 5 bases, the J end lost 8 bases, and 15 bases lay between the germline ends. The length of the CDR3 is 13 residues. The germline V gene encodes CDR1 SEHNR and CDR2 FQNEAQ (reference sequence). CDR3 DNA: TGTGCCAGCAGCCTAGGTTCCCAGCGAGGCTACACCTTC. Amino acid sequence: CASSLGSQRGYTF.

This chain uses TRBV9 with TRBJ1-1, with D tentatively TRBD1 (5 bases). The V end was cut by 4 bases, the J end by 4 bases, with 14 bases between. The germline V gene encodes CDR1 SGDLS and CDR2 YYNGEE. The CDR3 loop spans 14 amino acids. Written as DNA, the CDR3 is TGTGCCAGCAGCCCCCGGGACGAGGGCACTGAAGCTTTCTTT. Amino acid sequence: CASSPRDEGTEAFF.

This clonotype was seen many times. The chain employs TRBV2 and TRBJ1-6; no reliable D call. V was pared by 6 bases and J by 6 bases, with 9 bases between. Germline V gives CDR1 SNHLY, CDR2 FYNNEI. CDR3 length: 13 amino acids. The DNA for the CDR3 is TGTGCCAGCAGGGGGTCGATTAATTCACCCCTCCACTTT. It yields the protein CASRGSINSPLHF.

The chain couples TRBV20-1 to TRBJ2-7, with D perhaps matching TRBD2 (5 bases). V was trimmed by 3 bases and J by 3 bases, leaving 15 bases between them. This CDR3 has 14 amino acids. Germline V CDR1 and CDR2: DFQATT, SNEGSKA (reference sequence). CDR3 residues: CSASLRGTNYEQYF. The DNA of the CDR3 is TGCAGTGCTAGCCTTCGGGGAACCAACTACGAGCAGTACTTC.

V gene TRBV6-1 combines with J gene TRBJ2-7; TRBD1 aligns across 7 bases. The trim removed 6 bases at V and 5 bases at J, leaving 10 bases unmatched. In germline, CDR1 is MNHNS, CDR2 SASEGT. The CDR3 loop spans 14 amino acids. CDR3 loop: CASSLQGLVHEQYF. The CDR3 region has the DNA TGTGCCAGCAGCTTACAGGGGCTCGTCCACGAGCAGTACTTC.

V and J are TRBV3-1 and TRBJ2-7; weak D call: TRBD2 (5 bases). The V end lost 1 base, the J end lost 7 bases, and 17 bases lay between the germline ends. The germline CDR1 and CDR2 sequences are LGHDT and YNNKEL (reference sequence). CDR3 length equals 15 residues. The CDR3 DNA reads TGTGCCAGCAGCCAAGTTACTAGACGGGTACGGGAGCAGTACTTC. This codes for CASSQVTRRVREQYF.

Ten or more counts support this clonotype. The rearrangement uses TRBV11-2 and TRBJ1-1; D is unclear. V was cut by 3 bases and J by 4 bases, with 9 bases left in between. From germline, CDR1 is SGHAT and CDR2 FQNNGV. This CDR3 has 13 residues. Here the CDR3 reads CASSFEGSTEAFF. For the CDR3, the DNA is TGTGCCAGCAGCTTTGAGGGAAGCACTGAAGCTTTCTTT.

The chain recombines TRBV5-5 with TRBJ2-7; TRBD1 matches 7 bases. Trimming removed 4 bases from V and 3 bases from J; junction bases left unmatched: 10. CDR3 length equals 15 residues. CDR1 SGHKS and CDR2 YYEKEE come from the germline V gene (reference sequence). The CDR3 region is CASSSTGDLLYEQYF. The CDR3 region has the DNA TGTGCCAGCAGCAGCACAGGGGACCTCCTCTACGAGCAGTACTTC. Full variable domain (missing parts from reference TRBV5-5 and TRBJ2-7): DAGVTQSPTHLIKTRGQQVTLRCSPISGHKSVSWYQQVLGQGPQFIFQYYEKEERGRGNFPDRFSARQFPNYSSELNVNALLLGDSALYLCASSSTGDLLYEQYFGPGTRLTVT.

The chain has TRBV6-1 and TRBJ1-2; D is ambiguous. This CDR3 contains 12 residues. Trimming shortened V by 5 bases and J by 8 bases, and 12 bases separated the two germline ends. Looked up from germline, CDR1 is MNHNS and CDR2 is SASEGT. The CDR3 bases are TGTGCCAGCAGTCCAGACATCGAAGGCTACACCTTC. Translated: CASSPDIEGYTF.

This clonotype was detected many times. The rearrangement joins TRBV10-3 to TRBJ2-7; the match to TRBD1 covers 8 bases. Germline V gene lookup returns CDR1 ENHRY and CDR2 SYGVKD. With V trimmed by 6 bases and J by 5 bases, 6 bases remained unmatched. The CDR3 spans 13 residues. The CDR3 is CAISPTGVDEQYF. In DNA form, the CDR3 reads TGTGCCATCAGCCCGACAGGGGTGGACGAGCAGTACTTC.